The rows below give T cell receptor beta chains drawn from one sample of a study of CD8+ T cells in alopecia areata. Profiled with immunoSEQ multiplex PCR; TCRdb holds only in-frame clones, not every one. The sample holds over 150,000 clones, roughly 60% seen once. The sequenced sample was CD4+ T cells sorted from blood, obtained at week 24, from a patient treated with tofacitinib. These receptors were obtained from a human donor with alopecia areata. Both conserved end residues are part of each CDR3. A D gene is named only where the DNA matches it firmly. Expanded clones get a size class; other rows say once, few or many, or leave the size out.

NA,TRBJ2-3,TRBV11-2,many,CASSLGLAVVGDTQYF,TGTGCCAGCAGCTTAGGTCTAGCAGTAGTTGGAGATACGCAGTATTTT
NA,TRBJ1-2,TRBV30,NA,CAWSVMNGYTF,TGTGCCTGGAGTGTAATGAATGGCTACACCTTC
TRBD2,TRBJ2-3,TRBV7-2,NA,CASSLALSSGVTDTQYF,TGTGCCAGCAGCTTAGCCCTTAGTAGCGGGGTAACAGATACGCAGTATTTT
NA,TRBJ1-2,TRBV29-1,NA,CSVIQGSETYGYTF,TGCAGCGTGATACAGGGTTCCGAAACCTATGGCTACACCTTC
NA,TRBJ2-3,TRBV30,NA,CAWSAADTQYF,TGTGCCTGGAGCGCAGCAGATACGCAGTATTTT
NA,TRBJ1-1,TRBV6-5,NA,CASLPPGLTEAFF,TGTGCCAGCCTCCCACCCGGGTTGACTGAAGCTTTCTTT
NA,TRBJ1-1,TRBV30,NA,CAWSAGLVRAFF,TGTGCCTGGAGTGCGGGGTTGGTTCGGGCTTTCTTT
TRBD2,TRBJ2-1,TRBV10-3,few,CAISSGTSGVYNEQFF,TGTGCCATCAGCTCCGGGACTAGCGGGGTGTACAATGAGCAGTTCTTC
NA,TRBJ2-5,TRBV30,NA,CAWSSGGAETQYF,TGTGCCTGGAGTTCTGGGGGCGCGGAGACCCAGTACTTC
NA,TRBJ2-5,TRBV15,once,CATSRDGGRQETQYF,TGTGCCACCAGCAGAGATGGGGGGAGGCAAGAGACCCAGTACTTC
NA,TRBJ2-7,TRBV6-5,few,CASTRLERGEQYF,TGTGCCAGCACCAGGTTGGAAAGAGGCGAGCAGTACTTC
NA,TRBJ2-2,TRBV6-5,NA,CASSYSRVTGELFF,TGTGCCAGCAGTTACTCCAGGGTCACCGGGGAGCTGTTTTTT
TRBD1,TRBJ2-5,TRBV29-1,NA,CSARGQETQYF,TGCAGCGCCAGGGGGCAAGAGACCCAGTACTTC
TRBD1,TRBJ1-2,TRBV6-5,once,CASSRQGLHYGYTF,TGTGCCAGCAGTAGACAGGGCCTCCACTATGGCTACACCTTC
TRBD1,TRBJ1-2,TRBV5-1,NA,CASSLEGTGNYGYTF,TGCGCCAGCAGCTTGGAAGGGACAGGGAACTATGGCTACACCTTC
TRBD1,TRBJ1-5,TRBV7-3,NA,CASSLDRDSNQPQHF,TGTGCCAGCAGCTTAGACAGGGATAGCAATCAGCCCCAGCATTTT
NA,TRBJ2-3,TRBV18,once,CASSPNRASTDTQYF,TGTGCCAGCTCACCAAACAGGGCTAGCACAGATACGCAGTATTTT
TRBD1,TRBJ1-6,TRBV27,NA,CASSSTWTGNNSPLHF,TGTGCCAGCAGTTCCACCTGGACAGGAAATAATTCACCCCTCCACTTT
NA,TRBJ2-3,TRBV30,NA,CAWSVAAAGGTDTQYF,TGTGCCTGGAGTGTTGCGGCAGCCGGGGGAACAGATACGCAGTATTTT
NA,TRBJ1-6,TRBV30,NA,CAWRVWDKRDSPLHF,TGTGCCTGGAGAGTTTGGGACAAGAGGGATTCACCCCTCCACTTT
TRBD1,TRBJ1-5,TRBV29-1,NA,CSVVGQGINQPQHF,TGCAGCGTTGTGGGACAGGGGATCAATCAGCCCCAGCATTTT
TRBD1,TRBJ2-7,TRBV27,few,CASSTTGTGREQYF,TGTGCCAGCAGTACAACCGGGACAGGGCGCGAGCAGTACTTC